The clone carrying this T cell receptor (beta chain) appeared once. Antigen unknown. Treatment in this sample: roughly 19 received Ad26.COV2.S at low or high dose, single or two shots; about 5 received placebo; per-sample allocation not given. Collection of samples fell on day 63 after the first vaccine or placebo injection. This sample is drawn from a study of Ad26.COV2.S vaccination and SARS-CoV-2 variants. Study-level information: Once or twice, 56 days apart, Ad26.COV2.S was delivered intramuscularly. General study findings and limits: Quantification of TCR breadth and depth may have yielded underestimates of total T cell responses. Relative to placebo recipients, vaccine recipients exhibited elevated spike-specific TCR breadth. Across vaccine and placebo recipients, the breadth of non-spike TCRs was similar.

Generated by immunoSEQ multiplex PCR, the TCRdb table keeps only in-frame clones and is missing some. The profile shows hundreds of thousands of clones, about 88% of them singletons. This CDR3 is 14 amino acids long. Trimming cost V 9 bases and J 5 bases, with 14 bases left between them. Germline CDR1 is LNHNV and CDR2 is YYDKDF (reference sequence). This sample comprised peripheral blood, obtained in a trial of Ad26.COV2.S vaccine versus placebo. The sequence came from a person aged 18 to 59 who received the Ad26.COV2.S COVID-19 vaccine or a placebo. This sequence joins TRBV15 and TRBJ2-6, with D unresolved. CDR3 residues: CATAVPPWANVLTF. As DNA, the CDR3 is TGTGCCACAGCCGTCCCCCCCTGGGCCAACGTCCTGACTTTC.